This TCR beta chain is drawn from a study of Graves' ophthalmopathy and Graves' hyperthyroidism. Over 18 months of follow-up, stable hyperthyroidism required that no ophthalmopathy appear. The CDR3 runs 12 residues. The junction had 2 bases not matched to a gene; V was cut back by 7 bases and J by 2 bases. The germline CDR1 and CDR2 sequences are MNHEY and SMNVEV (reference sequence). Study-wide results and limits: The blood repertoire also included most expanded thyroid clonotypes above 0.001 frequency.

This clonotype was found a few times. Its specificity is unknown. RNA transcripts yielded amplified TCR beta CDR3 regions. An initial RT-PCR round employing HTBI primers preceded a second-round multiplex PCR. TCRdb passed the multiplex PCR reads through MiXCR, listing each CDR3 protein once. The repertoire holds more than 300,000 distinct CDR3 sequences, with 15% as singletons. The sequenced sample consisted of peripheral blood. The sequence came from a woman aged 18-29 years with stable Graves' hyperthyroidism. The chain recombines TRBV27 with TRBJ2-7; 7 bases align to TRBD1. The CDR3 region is CASKRGPYEQYF. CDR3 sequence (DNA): TGTGCCAGCAAGAGGGGGCCCTACGAGCAGTACTTC.